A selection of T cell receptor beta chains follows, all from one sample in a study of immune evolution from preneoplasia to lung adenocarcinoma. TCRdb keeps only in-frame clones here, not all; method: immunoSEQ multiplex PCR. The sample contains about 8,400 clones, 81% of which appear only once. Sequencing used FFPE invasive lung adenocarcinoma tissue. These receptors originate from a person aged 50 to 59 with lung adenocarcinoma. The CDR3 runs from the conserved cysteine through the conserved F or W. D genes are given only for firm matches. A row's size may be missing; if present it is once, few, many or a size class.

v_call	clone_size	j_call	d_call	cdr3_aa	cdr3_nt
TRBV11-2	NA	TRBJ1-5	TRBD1	CASSGDRERPQHF	TGTGCCAGCAGCGGGGACAGGGAGCGGCCCCAGCATTTT
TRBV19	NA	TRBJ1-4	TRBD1	CASGPGQGSEKLFF	TGTGCCAGTGGCCCGGGACAGGGTAGCGAAAAACTGTTTTTT
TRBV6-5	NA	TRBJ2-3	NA	CATGLAPGGTDTQYF	TGTGCCACCGGACTGGCCCCGGGGGGCACAGATACGCAGTATTTT
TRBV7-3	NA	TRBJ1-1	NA	CASSSDGNTEAFF	TGTGCCAGCAGTAGTGACGGGAACACTGAAGCTTTCTTT
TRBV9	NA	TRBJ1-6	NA	CASRAGTEGSPLHF	TGTGCCAGCAGGGCCGGGACCGAAGGTTCACCCCTCCACTTT
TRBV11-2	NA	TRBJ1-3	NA	CASSPDATDTIYF	TGTGCCAGCAGCCCAGACGCTACGGACACCATATATTTT
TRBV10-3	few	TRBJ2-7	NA	CAIRGTAYEQYF	TGTGCCATCCGGGGGACAGCCTACGAGCAGTACTTC
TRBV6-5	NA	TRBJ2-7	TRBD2	CASGLAGGRSYEQYF	TGTGCCAGCGGTCTAGCGGGGGGGCGCTCCTACGAGCAGTACTTC
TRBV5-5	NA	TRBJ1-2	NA	CASSPEFYGYTF	TGTGCCAGCAGCCCTGAGTTCTATGGCTACACCTTC
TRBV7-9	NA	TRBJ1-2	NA	CASSLAEGSSWYTF	TGTGCCAGCAGCTTAGCGGAGGGATCCTCCTGGTACACCTTC